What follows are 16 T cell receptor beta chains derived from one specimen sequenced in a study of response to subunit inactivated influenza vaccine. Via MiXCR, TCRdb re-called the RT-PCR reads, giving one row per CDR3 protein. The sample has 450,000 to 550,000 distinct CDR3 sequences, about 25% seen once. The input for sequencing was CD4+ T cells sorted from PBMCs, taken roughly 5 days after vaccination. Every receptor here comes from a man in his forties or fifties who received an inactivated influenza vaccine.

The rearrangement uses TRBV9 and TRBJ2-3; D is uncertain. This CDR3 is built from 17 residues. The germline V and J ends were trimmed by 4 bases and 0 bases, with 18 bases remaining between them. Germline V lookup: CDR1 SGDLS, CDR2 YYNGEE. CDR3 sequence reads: CASSSPGGYTSTDTQYF. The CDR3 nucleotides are TGTGCCAGCAGCTCCCCCGGTGGGTATACTAGCACAGATACGCAGTATTTT.

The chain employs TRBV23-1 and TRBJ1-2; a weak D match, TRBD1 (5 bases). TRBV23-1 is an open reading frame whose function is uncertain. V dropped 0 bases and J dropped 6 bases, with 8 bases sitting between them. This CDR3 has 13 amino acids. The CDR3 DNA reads TGCGCCAGCAGTCAATCCGGGACGAATGGCTACACCTTC. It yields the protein CASSQSGTNGYTF.

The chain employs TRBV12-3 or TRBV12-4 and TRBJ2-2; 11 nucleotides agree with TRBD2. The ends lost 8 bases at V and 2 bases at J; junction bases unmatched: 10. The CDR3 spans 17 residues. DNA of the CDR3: TGTGCCAGCTATAGTAGACTAGCGGGGTCTAACACCGGGGAGCTGTTTTTT. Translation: CASYSRLAGSNTGELFF.

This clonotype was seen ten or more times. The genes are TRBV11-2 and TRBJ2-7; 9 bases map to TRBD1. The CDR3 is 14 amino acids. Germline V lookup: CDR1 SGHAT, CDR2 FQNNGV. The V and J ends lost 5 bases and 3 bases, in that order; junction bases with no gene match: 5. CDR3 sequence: CASSPLTGGYEQYF. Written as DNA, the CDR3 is TGTGCCAGCAGCCCGTTGACAGGGGGCTACGAGCAGTACTTC.

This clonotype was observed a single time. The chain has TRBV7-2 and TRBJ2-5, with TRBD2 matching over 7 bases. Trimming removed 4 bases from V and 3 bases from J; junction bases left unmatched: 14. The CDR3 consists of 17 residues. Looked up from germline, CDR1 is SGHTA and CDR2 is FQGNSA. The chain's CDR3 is CASSSPRWTRGEETQYF. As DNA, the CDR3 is TGTGCCAGCAGCTCACCCAGATGGACTAGAGGTGAAGAGACCCAGTACTTC.

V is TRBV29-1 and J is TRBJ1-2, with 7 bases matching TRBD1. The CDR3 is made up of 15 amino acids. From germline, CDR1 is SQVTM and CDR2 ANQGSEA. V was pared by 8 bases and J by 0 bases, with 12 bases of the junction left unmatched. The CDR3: CSTTTGTASNYGYTF. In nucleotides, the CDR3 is TGCAGCACCACCACCGGGACAGCGTCTAACTATGGCTACACCTTC.

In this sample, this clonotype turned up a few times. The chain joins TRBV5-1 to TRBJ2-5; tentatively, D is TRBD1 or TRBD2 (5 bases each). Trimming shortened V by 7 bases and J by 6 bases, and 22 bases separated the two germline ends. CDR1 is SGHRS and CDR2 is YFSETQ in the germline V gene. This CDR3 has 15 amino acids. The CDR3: CASRSGAPTLQTQYF. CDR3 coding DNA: TGCGCCAGCCGGTCCGGGGCCCCGACTTTACAGACCCAGTACTTC.

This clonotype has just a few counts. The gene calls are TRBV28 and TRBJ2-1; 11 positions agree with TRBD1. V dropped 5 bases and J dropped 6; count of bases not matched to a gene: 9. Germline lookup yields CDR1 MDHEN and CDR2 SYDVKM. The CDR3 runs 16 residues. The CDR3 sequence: CASSTARDRGTNEQFF. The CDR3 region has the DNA TGTGCCAGCAGTACCGCCCGGGACAGGGGGACCAATGAGCAGTTCTTC.

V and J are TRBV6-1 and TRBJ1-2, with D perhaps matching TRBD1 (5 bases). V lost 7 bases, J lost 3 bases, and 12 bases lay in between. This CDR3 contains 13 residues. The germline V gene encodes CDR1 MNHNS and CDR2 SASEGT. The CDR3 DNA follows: TGTGCCAGCACCGGGGGGAGGGACTATGGCTACACCTTC. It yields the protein CASTGGRDYGYTF.

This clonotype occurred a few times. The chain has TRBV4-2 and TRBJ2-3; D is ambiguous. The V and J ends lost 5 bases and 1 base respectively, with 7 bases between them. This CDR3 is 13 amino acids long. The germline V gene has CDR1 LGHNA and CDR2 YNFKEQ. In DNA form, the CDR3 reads TGTGCCAGCAGCAACTCCGGCACAGATACGCAGTATTTT. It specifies CASSNSGTDTQYF.

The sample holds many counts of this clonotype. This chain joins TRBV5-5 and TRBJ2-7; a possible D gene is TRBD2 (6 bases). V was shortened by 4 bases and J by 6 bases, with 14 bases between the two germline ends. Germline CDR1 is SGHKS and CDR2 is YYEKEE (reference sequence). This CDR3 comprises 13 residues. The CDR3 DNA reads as TGTGCCAGCAGCCCCGGGAGTTTGACCGAGCAGTACTTC. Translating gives CASSPGSLTEQYF.

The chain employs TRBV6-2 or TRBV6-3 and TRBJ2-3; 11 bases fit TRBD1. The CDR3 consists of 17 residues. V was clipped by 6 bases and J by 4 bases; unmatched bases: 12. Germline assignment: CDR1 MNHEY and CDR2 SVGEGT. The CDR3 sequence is CASSHFWDRGYPDTQYF. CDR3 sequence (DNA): TGTGCCAGCAGCCACTTTTGGGACAGGGGGTATCCAGATACGCAGTATTTT.

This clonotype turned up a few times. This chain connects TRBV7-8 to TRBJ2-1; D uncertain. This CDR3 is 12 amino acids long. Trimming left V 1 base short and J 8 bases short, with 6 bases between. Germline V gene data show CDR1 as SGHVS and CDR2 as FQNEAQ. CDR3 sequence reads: CASSLGPDEQFF. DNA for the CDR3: TGTGCCAGCAGCTTAGGCCCCGATGAGCAGTTCTTC. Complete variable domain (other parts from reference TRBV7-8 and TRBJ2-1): GAGVSQSPRYKVAKRGQDVALRCDPISGHVSLFWYQQALGQGPEFLTYFQNEAQLDKSGLPSDRFFAERPEGSVSTLKIQRTQQEDSAVYLCASSLGPDEQFFGPGTRLTVL.

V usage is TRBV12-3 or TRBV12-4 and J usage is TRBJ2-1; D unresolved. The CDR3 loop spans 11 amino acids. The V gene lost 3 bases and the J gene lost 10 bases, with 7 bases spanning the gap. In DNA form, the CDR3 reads TGTGCCAGCAGTTTTAGCAGGGAGCAGTTCTTC. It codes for CASSFSREQFF.

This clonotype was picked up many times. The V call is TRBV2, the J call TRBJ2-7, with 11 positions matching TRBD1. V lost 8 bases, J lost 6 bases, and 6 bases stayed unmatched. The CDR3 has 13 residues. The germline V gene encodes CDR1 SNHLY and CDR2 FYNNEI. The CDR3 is CASSRGQGGEQYF. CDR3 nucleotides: TGTGCCAGCTCGAGGGGACAGGGGGGCGAGCAGTACTTC. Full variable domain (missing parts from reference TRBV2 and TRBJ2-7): EPEVTQTPSHQVTQMGQEVILRCVPISNHLYFYWYRQILGQKVEFLVSFYNNEISEKSEIFDDQFSVERPDGSNFTLKIRSTKLEDSAMYFCASSRGQGGEQYFGPGTRLTVT.

The CDR3 spells CSVRTGGRAGELFF. CDR3 bases: TGCAGCGTGCGAACAGGGGGTAGGGCCGGGGAGCTGTTTTTT. This rearrangement joins TRBV29-1 to TRBJ2-2; 8 bases are a match to TRBD1. The junction had 9 bases not matched to a gene; V was cut back by 6 bases and J by 6 bases. The CDR3 has 14 residues. The V gene's germline CDR1 is SQVTM and CDR2 ANQGSEA.